These T cell receptor beta chains were read from a single sample in a study of radiotherapy plus CTLA-4 blockade in lung cancer. Clones were read by immunoSEQ multiplex PCR, and TCRdb kept only the in-frame ones, dropping some. The top ten hold roughly 25% of the sample, which has some 41,000 clones, roughly 64% seen once. The sample consisted of peripheral blood, taken from a patient treated with radiotherapy plus ipilimumab. These receptor sequences come from a human donor with non-small cell lung cancer who had a partial response to radiotherapy plus ipilimumab. Both conserved end residues are part of each CDR3. Fields, in order: CDR3 protein, CDR3 DNA, D gene, clone size, V gene, J gene. D genes are given only for firm matches. Not every row has a clone size; where given, it reads once, few, many or a size class.

CDR3aa: CASSLLAGGQETQYF; CDR3nt: TGTGCCAGCAGCTTACTAGCGGGAGGGCAAGAGACCCAGTACTTC; d_gene: TRBD2; abundance: .; v_gene: TRBV5-6; j_gene: TRBJ2-5
CDR3aa: CASSQTGWGEAFF; CDR3nt: TGTGCCAGCAGTCAGACAGGGTGGGGTGAAGCTTTCTTT; d_gene: TRBD1; abundance: .; v_gene: TRBV7-2; j_gene: TRBJ1-1
CDR3aa: CTSTQSGGNYGYTF; CDR3nt: TGTACCAGCACCCAATCGGGGGGTAACTATGGCTACACCTTC; d_gene: .; abundance: .; v_gene: TRBV5-8; j_gene: TRBJ1-2
CDR3aa: CASSFGREGRSYNEQFF; CDR3nt: TGTGCCAGCAGCTTCGGGCGGGAGGGCCGGTCCTACAATGAGCAGTTCTTC; d_gene: TRBD2; abundance: once; v_gene: TRBV5-4; j_gene: TRBJ2-1
CDR3aa: CASSFGSPTEAFF; CDR3nt: TGTGCCAGCAGCTTTGGCAGTCCTACTGAAGCTTTCTTT; d_gene: .; abundance: .; v_gene: TRBV5-4; j_gene: TRBJ1-1
CDR3aa: CASSLRQEPTQYF; CDR3nt: TGTGCCAGCAGCTTAAGACAGGAGCCTACGCAGTATTTT; d_gene: .; abundance: few; v_gene: TRBV7-2; j_gene: TRBJ2-3
CDR3aa: CASSSQAGNEQFF; CDR3nt: TGTGCCAGCAGCTCCCAGGCTGGCAATGAGCAGTTCTTC; d_gene: .; abundance: .; v_gene: TRBV7-3; j_gene: TRBJ2-1
CDR3aa: CASSPASGRETQYF; CDR3nt: TGTGCCAGCAGCCCTGCTAGTGGTCGGGAGACCCAGTACTTC; d_gene: .; abundance: .; v_gene: TRBV7-9; j_gene: TRBJ2-5
CDR3aa: CASRPTGPNTGELFF; CDR3nt: TGTGCCAGTAGACCGACAGGGCCAAACACCGGGGAGCTGTTTTTT; d_gene: TRBD1; abundance: .; v_gene: TRBV19; j_gene: TRBJ2-2
CDR3aa: CASRALGNYGYTF; CDR3nt: TGTGCCAGCAGGGCCCTCGGGAACTATGGCTACACCTTC; d_gene: .; abundance: .; v_gene: TRBV9; j_gene: TRBJ1-2
CDR3aa: CASPRRASTDTQYF; CDR3nt: TGTGCCAGCCCCCGGAGGGCTAGCACAGATACGCAGTATTTT; d_gene: .; abundance: .; v_gene: TRBV27; j_gene: TRBJ2-3
CDR3aa: CASSQAGSDIQYF; CDR3nt: TGCGCCAGCAGCCAAGCAGGGTCGGACATTCAGTACTTC; d_gene: .; abundance: .; v_gene: TRBV4-3; j_gene: TRBJ2-4
CDR3aa: CASSQEPSNQPQHF; CDR3nt: TGCGCCAGCAGCCAGGAGCCCAGCAATCAGCCCCAGCATTTT; d_gene: .; abundance: .; v_gene: TRBV4-1; j_gene: TRBJ1-5
CDR3aa: CASSRGGTGTYGYTF; CDR3nt: TGTGCCAGCTCGAGAGGGGGGACAGGGACCTATGGCTACACCTTC; d_gene: TRBD1; abundance: .; v_gene: TRBV6-6; j_gene: TRBJ1-2
CDR3aa: CASSPGQLNQPQHF; CDR3nt: TGCGCCAGCAGCCCGGGACAGCTGAATCAGCCCCAGCATTTT; d_gene: TRBD1; abundance: .; v_gene: TRBV5-1; j_gene: TRBJ1-5
CDR3aa: CASSRTGADQLYEQYF; CDR3nt: TGTGCCAGCAGCCGGACAGGGGCTGACCAACTCTACGAGCAGTACTTC; d_gene: TRBD1; abundance: .; v_gene: TRBV4-2; j_gene: TRBJ2-7
CDR3aa: CASSFVGQENSPLHF; CDR3nt: TGTGCCAGTAGTTTCGTCGGACAGGAAAATTCACCCCTCCACTTT; d_gene: TRBD1; abundance: .; v_gene: TRBV19; j_gene: TRBJ1-6
CDR3aa: CASSPRDFRGTEAFF; CDR3nt: TGTGCCAGCAGCCCCCGAGACTTCCGGGGCACTGAAGCTTTCTTT; d_gene: .; abundance: .; v_gene: TRBV9; j_gene: TRBJ1-1
CDR3aa: CASSVGQNYEQYF; CDR3nt: TGTGCCAGCAGCGTAGGCCAGAACTACGAGCAGTACTTC; d_gene: .; abundance: few; v_gene: TRBV9; j_gene: TRBJ2-7
CDR3aa: CASSLAEGNIQYF; CDR3nt: TGTGCCAGCAGTTTAGCAGAGGGAAACATTCAGTACTTC; d_gene: .; abundance: .; v_gene: TRBV27; j_gene: TRBJ2-4
CDR3aa: CASSQDKPPTGQSYEQYF; CDR3nt: TGCGCCAGCAGCCAAGATAAGCCTCCCACAGGGCAGTCCTACGAGCAGTACTTC; d_gene: .; abundance: .; v_gene: TRBV4-3; j_gene: TRBJ2-7
CDR3aa: CASSSTERGGNTQYF; CDR3nt: TGTGCCAGCAGCTCGACCGAGAGGGGAGGGAATACGCAGTATTTT; d_gene: TRBD2; abundance: .; v_gene: TRBV13; j_gene: TRBJ2-3
CDR3aa: CASTRGQGNTIYF; CDR3nt: TGTGCCAGTACAAGGGGACAGGGTAACACCATATATTTT; d_gene: TRBD1; abundance: .; v_gene: TRBV19; j_gene: TRBJ1-3
CDR3aa: CAWSDSPNQPQHF; CDR3nt: TGTGCCTGGAGTGACAGCCCCAATCAGCCCCAGCATTTT; d_gene: .; abundance: once; v_gene: TRBV30; j_gene: TRBJ1-5
CDR3aa: CASSRGVAGTDTQYF; CDR3nt: TGTGCCAGCAGTCGAGGTGTAGCGGGCACAGATACGCAGTATTTT; d_gene: .; abundance: .; v_gene: TRBV27; j_gene: TRBJ2-3
CDR3aa: CASSPPPPSYGYTF; CDR3nt: TGTGCCAGCAGCCCGCCGCCCCCCAGCTATGGCTACACCTTC; d_gene: .; abundance: .; v_gene: TRBV5-5; j_gene: TRBJ1-2
CDR3aa: CASTRQFSSSGANVLTF; CDR3nt: TGTGCCAGCACTCGACAGTTTTCTAGCTCTGGGGCCAACGTCCTGACTTTC; d_gene: .; abundance: .; v_gene: TRBV27; j_gene: TRBJ2-6
CDR3aa: CASRLSGTGVRGNYGYTF; CDR3nt: TGTGCCAGCAGGCTAAGCGGGACAGGGGTGAGGGGAAACTATGGCTACACCTTC; d_gene: TRBD1; abundance: .; v_gene: TRBV7-9; j_gene: TRBJ1-2
CDR3aa: CATSNGQSYEQYF; CDR3nt: TGTGCCACCAGCAATGGACAGTCCTACGAGCAGTACTTC; d_gene: .; abundance: .; v_gene: TRBV15; j_gene: TRBJ2-7
CDR3aa: CASSQESGTGPDTQYF; CDR3nt: TGTGCCAGCAGCCAGGAATCCGGGACAGGCCCAGATACGCAGTATTTT; d_gene: TRBD1; abundance: .; v_gene: TRBV4-2; j_gene: TRBJ2-3
CDR3aa: CASSLEGGWTGYDEQYF; CDR3nt: TGTGCCAGCAGCTTGGAAGGAGGATGGACAGGGTACGACGAGCAGTACTTC; d_gene: TRBD1; abundance: .; v_gene: TRBV5-4; j_gene: TRBJ2-7
CDR3aa: CASSSGLAGGRDTQYF; CDR3nt: TGTGCCAGCAGCTCTGGACTAGCGGGAGGGCGGGATACGCAGTATTTT; d_gene: TRBD2; abundance: once; v_gene: TRBV9; j_gene: TRBJ2-3
CDR3aa: CASRRNREANYGYTF; CDR3nt: TGTGCCAGCAGGAGAAACAGGGAAGCTAACTATGGCTACACCTTC; d_gene: .; abundance: .; v_gene: TRBV2; j_gene: TRBJ1-2
CDR3aa: CASSQGRGDYKNIQYF; CDR3nt: TGTGCCAGTAGCCAGGGAAGAGGCGATTATAAAAACATTCAGTACTTC; d_gene: .; abundance: few; v_gene: TRBV19; j_gene: TRBJ2-4
CDR3aa: CASSPPGLAGGSYEGPFSDTQYF; CDR3nt: TGTGCCAGCAGCCCTCCTGGACTAGCGGGAGGGTCCTATGAGGGTCCTTTTTCAGATACGCAGTATTTT; d_gene: TRBD2; abundance: few; v_gene: TRBV13; j_gene: TRBJ2-3
CDR3aa: CAISEGAEQETQYF; CDR3nt: TGTGCCATCAGTGAGGGGGCAGAACAAGAGACCCAGTACTTC; d_gene: .; abundance: .; v_gene: TRBV10-3; j_gene: TRBJ2-5